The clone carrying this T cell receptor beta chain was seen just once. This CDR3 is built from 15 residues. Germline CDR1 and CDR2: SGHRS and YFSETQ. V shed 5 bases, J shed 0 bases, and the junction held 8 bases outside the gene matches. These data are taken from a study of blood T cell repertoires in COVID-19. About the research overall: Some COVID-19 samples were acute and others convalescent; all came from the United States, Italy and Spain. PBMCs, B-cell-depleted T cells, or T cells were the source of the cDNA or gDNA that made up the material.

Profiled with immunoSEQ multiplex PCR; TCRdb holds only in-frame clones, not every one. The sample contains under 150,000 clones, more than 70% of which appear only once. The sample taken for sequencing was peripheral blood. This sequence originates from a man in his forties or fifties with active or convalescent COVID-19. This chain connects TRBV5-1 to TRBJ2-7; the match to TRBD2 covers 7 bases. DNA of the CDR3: TGCGCCAGCAGATCCCCGGGGGGAATCTCCTACGAGCAGTACTTC. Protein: CASRSPGGISYEQYF.